Listed below are T cell receptor beta chains from one sample, sequenced in a study of blood T cell repertoires in COVID-19. TCRdb's copy holds only in-frame clones and misses some; the assay was immunoSEQ multiplex PCR. The sample lists over 65,000 clones; approximately 90% were seen once. Material for sequencing was peripheral blood. The receptors come from an elderly woman with acute or convalescent COVID-19. Both conserved end residues are part of each CDR3. D genes are given only for firm matches. Some rows have no size entry. The others give once, few or many, or a class for an expanded clone.

TRBJ2-5,TRBV5-1,TRBD1,-,CASSLTDRGGTQYF,TGCGCCAGCAGCTTGACCGACAGGGGAGGGACCCAGTACTTC
TRBJ2-1,TRBV4-2,TRBD2,-,CASGSGSSYNEQFF,TGTGCCAGCGGTAGCGGGAGCTCCTACAATGAGCAGTTCTTC
TRBJ2-7,TRBV9,TRBD2,-,CASSPISGRTYEQYF,TGTGCCAGCAGCCCCATTAGCGGGAGAACCTACGAGCAGTACTTC
TRBJ2-7,TRBV24-1,-,few,CATSDNLSYEQYF,TGTGCCACCAGTGATAATCTAAGCTACGAGCAGTACTTC
TRBJ1-3,TRBV6-6,-,-,CASRQGGPGNTIYF,TGTGCCAGCAGGCAAGGGGGTCCTGGAAACACCATATATTTT
TRBJ2-3,TRBV5-4,-,-,CASSFTGNTDTQYF,TGTGCCAGCAGCTTCACAGGGAACACAGATACGCAGTATTTT
TRBJ2-2,TRBV11-3,-,-,CASSQRRGSDTGELFF,TGTGCCAGCAGCCAAAGGCGGGGTTCGGACACCGGGGAGCTGTTTTTT
TRBJ2-2,TRBV19,-,-,CASSGRGNTGELFF,TGTGCCAGTAGTGGTAGGGGGAACACCGGGGAGCTGTTTTTT
TRBJ2-3,TRBV4-3,TRBD1,-,CASSQSFQGARTDTQYF,TGCGCCAGCAGCCAAAGTTTCCAGGGGGCTCGCACAGATACGCAGTATTTT
TRBJ2-7,TRBV3-1/TRBV3-2,-,-,CASSFQGSYEQYF,TGTGCCAGCAGTTTTCAGGGTTCCTACGAGCAGTACTTC
TRBJ2-1,TRBV11-3,TRBD2,-,CASSSASGQNNEQFF,TGTGCCAGCAGCTCAGCTAGCGGGCAGAACAATGAGCAGTTCTTC
TRBJ2-1,TRBV7-3,TRBD2,-,CASSLRRENNEQFF,TGTGCCAGCAGCTTACGGCGGGAGAACAATGAGCAGTTCTTC
TRBJ1-1,TRBV6-5,-,-,CASSRTVDTEAFF,TGTGCCAGCAGTAGGACAGTTGACACTGAAGCTTTCTTT
TRBJ2-2,TRBV5-5,TRBD1,-,CASSLTDRGATGELFF,TGTGCCAGCAGCTTGACAGACAGGGGGGCCACCGGGGAGCTGTTTTTT
TRBJ1-1,TRBV5-1,TRBD1,-,CASSVRTGGVFAEAFF,TGCGCCAGCAGCGTCCGGACAGGAGGGGTTTTCGCTGAAGCTTTCTTT
TRBJ2-2,TRBV2,-,-,CASSEGGLSTGELFF,TGTGCCAGCAGTGAAGGGGGGCTCAGCACCGGGGAGCTGTTTTTT
TRBJ2-1,TRBV4-3,TRBD2,-,CASSQGISGGYNEQFF,TGCGCCAGCAGCCAAGGAATTAGCGGGGGGTACAATGAGCAGTTCTTC
TRBJ2-1,TRBV24-1,-,-,CATSEALGLSYREQFF,TGTGCCACCAGTGAGGCCTTGGGACTCTCCTACAGGGAGCAGTTCTTC
TRBJ1-2,TRBV10-3,TRBD1,-,CAISQDRAAVSYGYTF,TGTGCCATCAGCCAGGACAGGGCCGCGGTTAGCTATGGCTACACCTTC
TRBJ1-1,TRBV6-5,-,-,CASRKRGSNTEAFF,TGTGCCAGCAGGAAAAGGGGTTCGAACACTGAAGCTTTCTTT
TRBJ2-1,TRBV3-1/TRBV3-2,TRBD1,-,CASSRQGRSANEQFF,TGTGCCAGCAGCCGACAGGGAAGGTCAGCCAATGAGCAGTTCTTC
TRBJ1-1,TRBV14,-,-,CASSKSLELNTEAFF,TGTGCCAGCAGCAAGTCCCTAGAATTGAACACTGAAGCTTTCTTT
TRBJ2-1,TRBV4-2,-,-,CASSQELESNEQFF,TGTGCCAGCAGCCAAGAATTAGAGTCCAATGAGCAGTTCTTC
TRBJ2-2,TRBV5-1,TRBD1,few,CASSLRTGGRTGELFF,TGCGCCAGCAGCTTGCGTACAGGGGGCCGAACCGGGGAGCTGTTTTTT
TRBJ2-2,TRBV3-1/TRBV3-2,TRBD2,-,CASSRPGLAGENTGELFF,TGTGCCAGCAGCCGGCCGGGACTAGCGGGGGAGAACACCGGGGAGCTGTTTTTT
TRBJ2-3,TRBV4-2,TRBD2,-,CASSQAGLAGPTDTQYF,TGTGCCAGCAGCCAAGCCGGACTAGCGGGTCCCACAGATACGCAGTATTTT
TRBJ2-1,TRBV28,-,-,CASSLPQVREQFF,TGTGCCAGCAGTTTACCCCAGGTCAGGGAGCAGTTCTTC
TRBJ1-5,TRBV7-2,TRBD1,-,CASSLSDRGREPQHF,TGTGCCAGCAGCTTATCGGACAGGGGGCGCGAGCCCCAGCATTTT
TRBJ1-2,TRBV15,-,few,CATSRDLPGAGGYTF,TGTGCCACCAGCAGAGATCTCCCAGGGGCGGGTGGCTACACCTTC
TRBJ2-2,TRBV2,-,-,CASILGAQLHGELFF,TGTGCCAGCATTCTGGGAGCTCAACTCCACGGGGAGCTGTTTTTT
TRBJ2-5,TRBV7-8,-,-,CASSHDFNSRGETQYF,TGTGCCAGCAGCCACGACTTCAACAGCCGAGGGGAGACCCAGTACTTC
TRBJ1-5,TRBV7-2,-,-,CASSPQGSNQPQHF,TGTGCCAGCAGTCCTCAGGGAAGCAATCAGCCCCAGCATTTT
TRBJ2-4,TRBV18,-,-,CASSPRGDIQYF,TGTGCCAGCTCACCACGCGGGGACATTCAGTACTTC
TRBJ1-1,TRBV18,-,-,CASSPLQGLTEAFF,TGTGCCAGCTCACCACTACAGGGATTGACTGAAGCTTTCTTT
TRBJ1-2,TRBV10-1,-,-,CASQVREGANYGYTF,TGCGCCAGCCAAGTGAGGGAAGGAGCTAACTATGGCTACACCTTC
TRBJ2-7,TRBV6-5,TRBD2,-,CASSFAGLAGGLEQYF,TGTGCCAGCAGTTTCGCCGGACTAGCGGGAGGGCTCGAGCAGTACTTC
TRBJ1-5,TRBV19,TRBD1,-,CASKSWGRGLDQPQHF,TGTGCCAGTAAATCGTGGGGCAGGGGGCTTGATCAGCCCCAGCATTTT
TRBJ1-5,TRBV5-1,-,-,CASSQIRRSPGRTQHF,TGCGCCAGCAGCCAGATTCGTAGGAGCCCCGGTCGAACCCAGCATTTT
TRBJ1-2,TRBV28,TRBD1,-,CASSLKGAGYGYTF,TGTGCCAGCAGTTTAAAGGGGGCGGGCTATGGCTACACCTTC
TRBJ1-2,TRBV6-5,TRBD1,-,CASSETGNYGYTF,TGTGCCAGCAGCGAGACAGGGAACTATGGCTACACCTTC
TRBJ2-5,TRBV5-1,TRBD2,-,CASSSSHPAGGETQYF,TGCGCCAGCAGCTCCTCCCACCCAGCGGGAGGAGAGACCCAGTACTTC
TRBJ1-3,TRBV5-4,TRBD1,-,CASSSMTGESSGNTIYF,TGTGCCAGCAGCTCCATGACAGGGGAGAGCTCTGGAAACACCATATATTTT
TRBJ2-7,TRBV2,-,-,CASSARYEQYF,TGTGCCAGCAGTGCGCGGTACGAGCAGTACTTC
TRBJ1-1,TRBV27,TRBD1,-,CASSLQGGTEAFF,TGTGCCAGCAGTCTTCAGGGGGGCACTGAAGCTTTCTTT
TRBJ2-7,TRBV7-2,-,-,CASSRSYEQYF,TGTGCCAGCAGCCGCTCCTACGAGCAGTACTTC